Below, 29 T cell receptor beta chains from the same sample are listed, as sequenced in a study of OX40 agonist ivuxolimab in advanced cancers. Clones were read by immunoSEQ multiplex PCR, and TCRdb kept only the in-frame ones, dropping some. The table lists 2,100 or so clones, about three quarters of them singletons. Sample: CD4+ or CD8+ T cells sorted from blood, taken in a trial of the OX40 agonist ivuxolimab. These receptors came from an adult with an advanced solid tumor such as melanoma, head and neck, liver or kidney cancer.

The CDR3 coding sequence is TGTGCCAGCAGTTACTCGACGGACTCCTACGAGCAGTACTTC. Translation gives CASSYSTDSYEQYF. The chain links TRBV6-5 to TRBJ2-7; D not resolved. The CDR3 is 14 amino acids. Per the germline V gene, CDR1 is MNHEY and CDR2 is SVGAGI. V was shortened by 0 bases and J by 0 bases, with 6 bases between the two germline ends.

The rearrangement uses TRBV13 and TRBJ2-1; 13 nucleotides align to TRBD2. Germline V lookup: CDR1 PRHDT, CDR2 FYEKMQ (reference sequence). The CDR3 spans 16 residues. J lost 7 bases, V lost 5 bases, and 8 bases had no gene match. The CDR3 protein is CASSPHTSGRGNEQFF. CDR3 sequence (DNA): TGTGCCAGCAGCCCCCACACTAGCGGGAGGGGTAATGAGCAGTTCTTC.

This clone was recorded once. This chain joins TRBV9 and TRBJ2-7; D perhaps matches TRBD2 (5 bases). This CDR3 is built from 16 residues. Trimming took off 3 bases at V and 1 base at J, with 17 bases between the two ends. The germline V gene encodes CDR1 SGDLS and CDR2 YYNGEE. The CDR3 DNA follows: TGTGCCAGCAGCGAAAACCGGGATCTTGCATCCTACGAGCAGTACTTC. Residues: CASSENRDLASYEQYF.

This chain connects TRBV7-6 to TRBJ2-1, with D perhaps matching TRBD2 (6 bases). With 5 bases removed from V and 0 bases from J, the gap between germline ends came to 14 bases. Germline CDR1 reads SGHVS; CDR2 reads FNYEAQ. The CDR3 is 16 amino acids. In nucleotides, the CDR3 is TGTGCCAGCAGCCTGGTGGGGGGAGACTCCTACAATGAGCAGTTCTTC. Its protein is CASSLVGGDSYNEQFF.

The count of this clone is one. The chain joins TRBV28 to TRBJ2-1; 7 bases align to TRBD2. V was clipped by 5 bases and J by 9 bases; unmatched bases: 4. This CDR3 has 12 amino acids. Germline loops: CDR1 MDHEN, CDR2 SYDVKM. DNA of the CDR3: TGTGCCAGCAGTCTCGGACTAGGTGAGCAGTTCTTC. This translates into CASSLGLGEQFF.

This clone was counted once. The chain carries TRBV27 and TRBJ2-1; D is undetermined. In germline, CDR1 is MNHEY, CDR2 SMNVEV (reference sequence). The V end was cut by 2 bases, the J end by 9 bases, with 20 bases between. The CDR3 spans 16 residues. The CDR3 sequence is CASSLLASRSIGEQFF. The CDR3 DNA sequence: TGTGCCAGCAGTTTACTTGCGTCGAGAAGTATCGGTGAGCAGTTCTTC.

The V gene is TRBV10-3, the J gene TRBJ2-5; D might be TRBD2 (6 bases). The CDR3 length is 16 residues. Trimming left V 0 bases short and J 4 bases short, with 15 bases between. CDR1 is ENHRY and CDR2 is SYGVKD in the germline V gene. The CDR3: CAISESISGVPETQYF. The CDR3 DNA follows: TGTGCCATCAGTGAGTCGATATCGGGAGTTCCAGAGACCCAGTACTTC.

This clone has only a few counts. This chain connects TRBV9 to TRBJ2-1, with 9 nucleotides matching TRBD2. In germline, CDR1 is SGDLS, CDR2 YYNGEE. The CDR3 consists of 16 residues. J gave up 7 bases and V 6 bases, and 14 bases lay outside the gene matches. CDR3 protein: CASTKLAGEPYNEQFF. CDR3 DNA: TGTGCCAGCACAAAATTAGCGGGAGAACCTTATAATGAGCAGTTCTTC.

The chain joins TRBV6-6 to TRBJ2-1; 9 nucleotides align to TRBD2. The germline V gene encodes CDR1 MNHNY and CDR2 SVGAGI (reference sequence). This CDR3 has 16 residues. The junction had 10 bases not matched to a gene; V was cut back by 7 bases and J by 3 bases. The CDR3 sequence is CASTLISGSYYNEQFF. In nucleotides, the CDR3 is TGTGCCAGCACATTAATTAGCGGGAGCTACTACAATGAGCAGTTCTTC.

This clone was recorded a few times. The genes are TRBV11-3 and TRBJ2-7; D is possibly TRBD1 (6 bases). V was shortened by 9 bases and J by 0 bases, with 21 bases between the two germline ends. From germline, CDR1 is SGHNT and CDR2 YENEEA. The CDR3 is made up of 16 amino acids. CDR3 region: CARRNRVVGSSYEQYF. The DNA of the CDR3 is TGTGCCAGACGAAACAGGGTAGTGGGGAGCTCCTACGAGCAGTACTTC. The full variable domain, its missing parts supplied by reference TRBV11-3 and TRBJ2-7, is EAGVVQSPRYKIIEKKQPVAFWCNPISGHNTLYWYLQNLGQGPELLIRYENEEAVDDSQLPKDRFSAERLKGVDSTLKIQPAELGDSAVYLCARRNRVVGSSYEQYFGPGTRLTVT.

This clone was seen only a few times. The chain combines TRBV7-3 with TRBJ2-1; the D is unclear. V shed 5 bases and J shed 0 bases, with 11 bases lying between them. Germline V gene sequence: CDR1 SGHTA, CDR2 FQGTGA. The CDR3 consists of 15 residues. CDR3 nucleotides: TGTGCCAGCAGCCTCGACGCGAGCTCCTACAATGAGCAGTTCTTC. Protein: CASSLDASSYNEQFF.

The rearrangement joins TRBV11-2 to TRBJ2-3; D gene ambiguous. V was clipped by 5 bases and J by 4 bases, with 13 bases between them. The CDR3 loop spans 14 amino acids. CDR1 is SGHAT and CDR2 is FQNNGV in the germline V gene. CDR3 sequence reads: CASSPVGAADTQYF. In DNA form, the CDR3 reads TGTGCCAGCAGCCCAGTGGGCGCTGCAGATACGCAGTATTTT.

The J gene is TRBJ1-1, the V gene TRBV30; the D is unclear. Germline CDR1 reads GTSNPN; CDR2 reads SVGIG (reference sequence). The germline V and J ends were trimmed by 3 bases and 10 bases, with 12 bases remaining between them. This CDR3 region has 11 residues. The CDR3 DNA reads TGTGCCTGGAGGGACCCGCACGGAGCTTTCTTT. Protein: CAWRDPHGAFF. The whole variable domain, filled in from reference TRBV30 and TRBJ1-1, reads SQTIHQWPATLVQPVGSPLSLECTVEGTSNPNLYWYRQAAGRGLQLLFYSVGIGQISSEVPQNLSASRPQDRQFILSSKKLLLSDSGFYLCAWRDPHGAFFGQGTRLTVV.

CDR3 DNA: TGTGCCAGCTTTTGGGAAACTGAAGCTTTCTTT. This sequence encodes CASFWETEAFF. The J gene is TRBJ1-1, the V gene TRBV7-9, with no clear D. Germline V CDR1 and CDR2: SEHNR, FQNEAQ (reference sequence). The CDR3 is made up of 11 amino acids. Trimming cost V 8 bases and J 5 bases, with 9 bases left between them.

The genes are TRBV2 and TRBJ2-3; D is ambiguous. Trimming cost V 0 bases and J 2 bases, with 18 bases left between them. Germline-derived CDR1 and CDR2 are SNHLY and FYNNEI. This CDR3 spans 18 amino acids. The CDR3 loop is CASSEARAVPSYTDTQYF. In DNA form, the CDR3 reads TGTGCCAGCAGTGAAGCCCGCGCAGTCCCCTCATACACAGATACGCAGTATTTT.

In its sample, this clone was seen a few times. V and J are TRBV7-9 and TRBJ1-1; D gene unclear. The V gene's germline CDR1 is SEHNR and CDR2 FQNEAQ (reference sequence). The CDR3 consists of 11 residues. The V end was cut by 8 bases, the J end by 5 bases, with 9 bases between. The CDR3 DNA reads TGTGCCAGCGGGGAAGGTACTGAAGCTTTCTTT. Translation gives CASGEGTEAFF.

The chain couples TRBV21-1 to TRBJ2-2; the table's D call, TRBD2, was not checked against the DNA. TRBV21-1 is a listed pseudogene. The CDR3 loop spans 14 amino acids. In nucleotides, the CDR3 is TGTGCCAGCAGCAAAGACTGGGAGCCGAGGGAGCTGTTTTTT. It specifies CASSKDWEPRELFF.

The CDR3 reads CASSMMAVSSTDTQYF. The CDR3, as DNA: TGTGCCAGTAGCATGATGGCCGTTTCTAGCACAGATACGCAGTATTTT. V and J are TRBV19 and TRBJ2-3; D uncertain. The germline V and J ends were trimmed by 6 bases and 0 bases, with 16 bases remaining between them. This CDR3 comprises 16 residues. Germline lookup yields CDR1 LNHDA and CDR2 SQIVND (reference sequence).

The chain couples TRBV27 to TRBJ2-7; the D gene is possibly TRBD1 (7 bases). The CDR3 totals 14 residues. V was clipped by 7 bases and J by 6 bases, with 19 bases between them. From germline, CDR1 is MNHEY and CDR2 SMNVEV (reference sequence). Written as DNA, the CDR3 is TGTGCCAGCACCCCAGGGGGGCTAGCGTCCGAGCAGTACTTC. It yields the protein CASTPGGLASEQYF.

The chain has TRBV30 and TRBJ1-1; D is ambiguous. V dropped 2 bases and J dropped 1 base, with 8 bases sitting between them. There are 13 residues in the CDR3. CDR1 is GTSNPN, CDR2 SVGIG, per germline (reference sequence). This CDR3 reads CAWSKHQNTEAFF. CDR3 DNA: TGTGCCTGGAGTAAGCATCAGAACACTGAAGCTTTCTTT. Supplemented by reference TRBV30 and TRBJ1-1, the full variable domain reads SQTIHQWPATLVQPVGSPLSLECTVEGTSNPNLYWYRQAAGRGLQLLFYSVGIGQISSEVPQNLSASRPQDRQFILSSKKLLLSDSGFYLCAWSKHQNTEAFFGQGTRLTVV.

The chain employs TRBV6-1 and TRBJ2-3, with 8 bases matching TRBD2. Per germline, CDR1 MNHNS and CDR2 SASEGT. J lost 1 base, V lost 2 bases, and 2 bases had no gene match. The CDR3 has 15 residues. The CDR3 nucleotides read TGTGCCAGCAGTGAACAAGCGGGAGGCACAGATACGCAGTATTTT. It translates to CASSEQAGGTDTQYF.

The J gene is TRBJ2-1, the V gene TRBV27; possible D gene TRBD2, 5 bases. Per germline, CDR1 MNHEY and CDR2 SMNVEV (reference sequence). Trimming left V 0 bases short and J 5 bases short, with 17 bases between. The CDR3 is made up of 17 amino acids. DNA for the CDR3: TGTGCCAGCAGTTTATCCCTGGGAGTAACGCCTCACAATGAGCAGTTCTTC. This gives the protein CASSLSLGVTPHNEQFF.

This clone showed up just a few times. The chain employs TRBV12-5 and TRBJ2-7; 8 nucleotides match TRBD2. The CDR3 is made up of 17 amino acids. The ends lost 7 bases at V and 1 base at J; junction bases unmatched: 15. Germline V CDR1 and CDR2: LGHNT, FRNRAP. The CDR3 nucleotides read TGTGCTAGTGCCCCAGAGGCGGGAGGTTGGGGGTCCTACGAGCAGTACTTC. It is translated as CASAPEAGGWGSYEQYF. The entire variable domain, with the rest obtained from reference TRBV12-5 and TRBJ2-7, is as follows: DARVTQTPRHKVTEMGQEVTMRCQPILGHNTVFWYRQTMMQGLELLAYFRNRAPLDDSGMPKDRFSAEMPDATLATLKIQPSEPRDSAVYFCASAPEAGGWGSYEQYFGPGTRLTVT.

CDR3 in DNA: TGTGCCAGCAGGGTAGGAGGGACGCATCAGCCCCAGCATTTT. It translates to CASRVGGTHQPQHF. V and J are TRBV27 and TRBJ1-5, with D possibly matching TRBD1 (5 bases). This CDR3 region has 14 residues. Trimming pared 6 bases from V and 5 bases from J, leaving 14 bases between. Looked up from germline, CDR1 is MNHEY and CDR2 is SMNVEV (reference sequence).

This rearrangement joins TRBV18 to TRBJ2-1; no firm D call. V gave up 0 bases and J gave up 5 bases, with 8 bases separating them. The CDR3 totals 14 residues. Germline V gene data show CDR1 as KGHSH and CDR2 as LQKENI. CDR3 loop: CASSPPATNNEQFF. As DNA, the CDR3 is TGTGCCAGCTCACCACCGGCCACCAACAATGAGCAGTTCTTC. Looking up the rest from reference TRBV18 and TRBJ2-1 gives the full variable domain: NAGVMQNPRHLVRRRGQEARLRCSPMKGHSHVYWYRQLPEEGLKFMVYLQKENIIDESGMPKERFSAEFPKEGPSILRIQQVVRGDSAAYFCASSPPATNNEQFFGPGTRLTVL.

The chain employs TRBV2 and TRBJ2-1; tentative D call: TRBD1 (5 bases). The V end lost 2 bases, the J end lost 3 bases, and 11 bases lay between the germline ends. The germline V gene encodes CDR1 SNHLY and CDR2 FYNNEI. The CDR3 spans 15 residues. CDR3 in amino acids: CASSEPGSIYNEQFF. CDR3 in DNA: TGTGCCAGCAGTGAACCAGGGTCAATCTACAATGAGCAGTTCTTC.

The chain recombines TRBV7-3 with TRBJ2-7, with D possibly matching TRBD2 (6 bases). Germline V gene sequence: CDR1 SGHTA, CDR2 FQGTGA. The CDR3 sequence is 15 residues long. V was pared by 3 bases and J by 4 bases, with 16 bases between. The CDR3: CASSFGDSEGYEQYF. CDR3 bases: TGTGCCAGCAGCTTTGGGGACTCCGAAGGGTACGAGCAGTACTTC.

This clone was observed a few times. V and J are TRBV7-9 and TRBJ2-2; D might be TRBD2 (5 bases). Germline V gene data show CDR1 as SEHNR and CDR2 as FQNEAQ (reference sequence). With 4 bases removed from V and 4 bases from J, the gap between germline ends came to 13 bases. The CDR3 has 15 amino acids. The chain's CDR3 is CASSSAVRGTGELFF. CDR3 coding DNA: TGTGCCAGCAGCTCGGCGGTACGGGGCACCGGGGAGCTGTTTTTT.

The chain links TRBV7-2 to TRBJ2-7, with 8 positions matching TRBD1. The CDR3 is 14 amino acids. CDR1 and CDR2 (germline): SGHTA, FQGNSA. J was trimmed by 2 bases and V by 3 bases; bases with no gene match: 3. Here the CDR3 reads CASSFPGQAYEQYF. The DNA for the CDR3 is TGTGCCAGCAGCTTCCCGGGACAGGCCTACGAGCAGTACTTC.